A single sample gave rise to the 10 T cell receptor beta chains below, sequenced in a study of T cell responses to AZD1222 COVID-19 vaccine. Generated by immunoSEQ multiplex PCR, the TCRdb table keeps only in-frame clones and is missing some. The sample has about 100,000 clones, 80% to 95% seen once. This specimen consisted of peripheral blood, obtained on day 0 of AZD1222 vaccination. Every receptor here comes from an adult in good health.

This chain uses TRBV25-1 with TRBJ2-1; D unclear. There are 13 residues in the CDR3. Germline CDR1 and CDR2: MGHDK and SYGVNS. CDR3 region: CASSVGAYNEQFF. As DNA, the CDR3 is TGTGCTTCGAGCGTGGGTGCCTACAATGAGCAGTTCTTC.

The V gene is TRBV5-1, the J gene TRBJ2-6, with 7 bases matching TRBD1. This CDR3 comprises 16 residues. In germline, CDR1 is SGHRS, CDR2 YFSETQ. The V and J ends lost 4 bases and 4 bases, in that order; junction bases with no gene match: 8. In DNA form, the CDR3 reads TGCGCCAGCAGCGTACTACAGGGGACGGGGGCCAACGTCCTGACTTTC. The encoded protein is CASSVLQGTGANVLTF.

The genes are TRBV7-2 and TRBJ2-7, with 7 positions matching TRBD1. V shed 5 bases, J shed 4 bases, and the junction held 8 bases outside the gene matches. This CDR3 has 14 residues. Germline V CDR1 and CDR2: SGHTA, FQGNSA. The CDR3, as DNA: TGTGCCAGCAGCGCCTCTGGGACAGAATACGAGCAGTACTTC. It is translated as CASSASGTEYEQYF.

The rearrangement links TRBV7-6 to TRBJ2-2; 9 bases are a match to TRBD1. The CDR3 extends over 15 amino acids. V gave up 3 bases and J gave up 3 bases; unmatched junction bases: 2. Germline V lookup: CDR1 SGHVS, CDR2 FNYEAQ. CDR3 sequence: CASSFGQGYTGELFF. The CDR3 DNA reads as TGTGCCAGCAGCTTCGGACAGGGGTACACCGGGGAGCTGTTTTTT.

The chain links TRBV27 to TRBJ1-1; 7 bases fit TRBD1. This CDR3 has 13 residues. Germline CDR1 reads MNHEY; CDR2 reads SMNVEV (reference sequence). Trimming took 10 bases from V and 1 from J; bases not matched to a gene: 6. CDR3 sequence (DNA): TGTGCCATAACGACAGGGCGGAACACTGAAGCTTTCTTT. This sequence encodes CAITTGRNTEAFF.

V and J are TRBV30 and TRBJ1-1; D may be TRBD1 (6 bases). Trimming took off 4 bases at V and 4 bases at J, with 19 bases between the two ends. The CDR3 spans 15 residues. CDR1 is GTSNPN and CDR2 is SVGIG in the germline V gene (reference sequence). The CDR3 DNA reads TGTGCCTGGATTCGAGCAGGGGTTGTAGGCACTGAAGCTTTCTTT. Translation: CAWIRAGVVGTEAFF.

The chain combines TRBV7-3 with TRBJ2-3, with a tentative D call TRBD2 (6 bases). CDR3 length equals 15 residues. V was clipped by 5 bases and J by 3 bases, with 15 bases between them. Germline V gene sequence: CDR1 SGHTA, CDR2 FQGTGA. Written as DNA, the CDR3 is TGTGCCAGCAGCCCGCGGGAAAAGGGTACAGATACGCAGTATTTT. It yields the protein CASSPREKGTDTQYF.

The chain recombines TRBV19 with TRBJ1-2; 10 bases map to TRBD1. The CDR3 is 14 amino acids. The germline V gene encodes CDR1 LNHDA and CDR2 SQIVND (reference sequence). The V and J ends lost 10 bases and 6 bases, in that order; junction bases with no gene match: 11. Here the CDR3 DNA reads TGTGCCACCCACCGGGACAGGGGTTCCAATGGCTACACCTTC. This sequence encodes CATHRDRGSNGYTF. The full variable domain, rest sourced from reference TRBV19 and TRBJ1-2, is DGGITQSPKYLFRKEGQNVTLSCEQNLNHDAMYWYRQDPGQGLRLIYYSQIVNDFQKGDIAEGYSVSREKKESFPLTVTSAQKNPTAFYLCATHRDRGSNGYTFGSGTRLTVV.

The J gene is TRBJ2-1, the V gene TRBV2, with D tentatively TRBD2 (6 bases). The V gene lost 5 bases and the J gene lost 2 bases, with 13 bases spanning the gap. This CDR3 contains 15 residues. Per the germline V gene, CDR1 is SNHLY and CDR2 is FYNNEI. The CDR3 region has the DNA TGTGCCAGCAGTCCCGGGGGTGGGACCTACAATGAGCAGTTCTTC. It specifies CASSPGGGTYNEQFF. Complete variable domain (other parts from reference TRBV2 and TRBJ2-1): EPEVTQTPSHQVTQMGQEVILRCVPISNHLYFYWYRQILGQKVEFLVSFYNNEISEKSEIFDDQFSVERPDGSNFTLKIRSTKLEDSAMYFCASSPGGGTYNEQFFGPGTRLTVL.

J is TRBJ2-5 and V is TRBV7-9, with D possibly being TRBD2 (7 bases). The V end lost 5 bases, the J end lost 5 bases, and 12 bases lay between the germline ends. CDR1 is SEHNR and CDR2 is FQNEAQ in the germline V gene (reference sequence). The CDR3 runs 13 residues. The CDR3 spells CASSRGASETQYF. CDR3 nucleotide sequence: TGTGCCAGCAGCCGGGGGGCTTCGGAGACCCAGTACTTC.